This paragraph reports one T cell receptor (beta chain). Per the study methods: The authors estimated nucleated cell counts from reference gene primer amplification. Clones were sequenced by immunoSEQ multiplex PCR, and TCRdb holds only the in-frame ones, with some missing. The D gene and trimming were derived from the DNA, and the V and J assignments and clone size from that table. This sample has roughly 500,000 clones, with 88% found just once. The sample is drawn from a study of blood T cell repertoires in COVID-19. Background on the study: The analysed material was cDNA or gDNA that came from T cells, B-cell-depleted T cells, or PBMCs.

The germline gives CDR1 MRHNA, CDR2 SNTAGT. Germline trimming cut 2 bases from V and 14 bases from J; bases unmatched to any gene: 17. This CDR3 is 17 amino acids long. Living in under 30 US areas, the participants were between 18 and 89 years of age. Cohort 3 donors counted as recovered after two negative PCRs, clearance, or resolved symptoms. The specimen was PBMCs or T cells enriched from blood (not recorded which). The receptor comes from a middle-aged woman who had recovered from COVID-19. V gene TRBV6-4 combines with J gene TRBJ2-1; 11 nucleotides line up with TRBD2. CDR3 residues: CASSDTMTSGMSRVKFF. The CDR3, as DNA: TGTGCCAGCAGTGACACCATGACTAGCGGGATGTCACGGGTGAAGTTCTTC.